This entry lists 23 T cell receptor beta chains sequenced from one sample in a study of CD8+ T cells in alopecia areata. As to treatment: oral pan-JAK inhibitor, 5-10 mg twice daily. Extracted RNA was reverse transcribed into cDNA, the sequencing template. The assay was immunoSEQ multiplex PCR, and TCRdb's table has in-frame clones only and misses some. The sample holds over 85,000 clones, around three quarters seen once. Material: CD8+ T cells sorted from blood, obtained around week 44, from a patient treated with tofacitinib. The receptors originated from a human donor with alopecia areata.

The chain links TRBV4-3 to TRBJ1-5; D call uncertain. Germline V gives CDR1 LGHNA, CDR2 YSLEER. Trimming cost V 2 bases and J 1 base, with 9 bases left between them. This CDR3 has 15 amino acids. The CDR3: CASSQSRESNQPQHF. In DNA, the CDR3 is TGCGCCAGCAGCCAAAGTCGGGAAAGCAATCAGCCCCAGCATTTT.

This chain links TRBV6-5 with TRBJ1-2; D unresolved. Trimming left V 4 bases short and J 4 bases short, with 16 bases between. CDR1 is MNHEY, CDR2 SVGAGI, per germline. The CDR3 has 15 amino acids. The CDR3: CASSSKREVTYGYTF. CDR3 DNA sequence: TGTGCCAGCAGTTCCAAAAGGGAGGTTACCTATGGCTACACCTTC.

The chain links TRBV9 to TRBJ2-1; 12 bases match TRBD2. Germline CDR1 and CDR2: SGDLS and YYNGEE. The CDR3 is 16 amino acids. The junction had 8 bases not matched to a gene; V was cut back by 3 bases and J by 7 bases. The CDR3 protein is CASSASGGALKNEQFF. CDR3 bases: TGTGCCAGCAGCGCTAGCGGGGGGGCCCTGAAGAATGAGCAGTTCTTC.

This clone was counted between two and nine times. This chain uses TRBV6-1 with TRBJ1-4; no reliable D call. The CDR3 contains 14 residues. The germline CDR1 and CDR2 sequences are MNHNS and SASEGT. Trimming pared 5 bases from V and 4 bases from J, leaving 11 bases between. The CDR3 DNA sequence: TGTGCCAGCAGTTCGACGGTGGGTAATGAAAAACTGTTTTTT. Protein sequence: CASSSTVGNEKLFF.

The V and J genes are TRBV2 and TRBJ2-1, with TRBD2 matching over 8 bases. Germline CDR1 reads SNHLY; CDR2 reads FYNNEI. The CDR3 is made up of 14 amino acids. Losses at the gene ends were 6 bases for V and 8 bases for J; bases not matched to a gene: 9. The CDR3 DNA sequence: TGTGCCAGCAGCCGAGGAACTAGCGGAGATGAGCAGTTCTTC. This translates into CASSRGTSGDEQFF. The full variable domain, with the rest looked up from reference TRBV2 and TRBJ2-1, is EPEVTQTPSHQVTQMGQEVILRCVPISNHLYFYWYRQILGQKVEFLVSFYNNEISEKSEIFDDQFSVERPDGSNFTLKIRSTKLEDSAMYFCASSRGTSGDEQFFGPGTRLTVL.

The rearrangement links TRBV4-3 to TRBJ2-6; 11 nucleotides agree with TRBD1. There are 17 residues in the CDR3. Trimming removed 3 bases from V and 3 bases from J; junction bases left unmatched: 4. The V gene's germline CDR1 is LGHNA and CDR2 YSLEER. Written as DNA, the CDR3 is TGCGCCAGCAGCCAGCGGACAGGGGGCGGTGGGGCCAACGTCCTGACTTTC. Translated: CASSQRTGGGGANVLTF.

This clone came up a few times. V usage is TRBV29-1 and J usage is TRBJ1-2; 7 bases are shared with TRBD1. This CDR3 has 17 residues. From germline, CDR1 is SQVTM and CDR2 ANQGSEA. After removal of 5 bases from V and 4 bases from J, the junction contained 19 bases not matched to a gene. The CDR3 loop is CSVRLITGTALIYGYTF. CDR3 coding DNA: TGCAGCGTTCGACTTATAACCGGGACAGCGCTTATCTATGGCTACACCTTC.

The chain carries TRBV7-3 and TRBJ2-1, with D perhaps given as TRBD1 or TRBD2 (5 bases each). The V end was cut by 1 base, the J end by 0 bases, with 16 bases between. The CDR3 sequence is 18 residues long. CDR1 and CDR2 from the germline V gene are SGHTA and FQGTGA. CDR3 region: CASSLRWEAGSSYNEQFF. CDR3 DNA sequence: TGTGCCAGCAGCTTAAGGTGGGAAGCAGGGAGCTCCTACAATGAGCAGTTCTTC.

About this clone itself: Other DNA sequences in the sample encode the same CDR3. V and J are TRBV7-2 and TRBJ1-5, with no clear D. The CDR3 contains 13 residues. Germline CDR1 reads SGHTA; CDR2 reads FQGNSA. Trimming stripped 2 bases from V and 7 bases from J, with 9 bases between. The CDR3: CASSLSPSQPQHF. The CDR3 nucleotides read TGTGCCAGCAGCTTATCGCCTTCGCAGCCCCAGCATTTT.

The chain recombines TRBV10-2 with TRBJ2-2; D may correspond to TRBD1 or TRBD2 (5 bases each). This CDR3 is built from 13 residues. CDR1 is WSHSY and CDR2 is SAAADI in the germline V gene. Trimming stripped 4 bases from V and 7 bases from J, with 10 bases between. The CDR3 is CASSGIGGGELFF. Written as DNA, the CDR3 is TGCGCCAGCAGTGGGATTGGGGGCGGGGAGCTGTTTTTT.

The CDR3 sequence is CASTGSRTGELFF. The CDR3 nucleotides read TGTGCCAGCACAGGGAGTCGCACCGGGGAGCTGTTTTTT. V gene TRBV13 combines with J gene TRBJ2-2; possibly TRBD1 or TRBD2 for D (5 bases each). V lost 7 bases, J lost 4 bases, and 10 bases lay in between. The germline CDR1 and CDR2 sequences are PRHDT and FYEKMQ (reference sequence). CDR3 length: 13 residues.

This clone has only one observation. The chain employs TRBV27 and TRBJ2-1; 14 bases are a match to TRBD2. This CDR3 is 17 amino acids long. Germline V CDR1 and CDR2: MNHEY, SMNVEV (reference sequence). V shed 7 bases and J 8 bases; nucleotides not matched to a gene: 13. Here the CDR3 DNA reads TGTGCCAGCACCACCGGGACTAGCGGGGGCCCTTCTCATGAGCAGTTCTTC. The encoded protein is CASTTGTSGGPSHEQFF.

This clone was detected only a few times. J is TRBJ2-7 and V is TRBV7-9; 9 bases agree with TRBD1. V dropped 5 bases and J dropped 4; count of bases not matched to a gene: 12. Germline V gene data show CDR1 as SEHNR and CDR2 as FQNEAQ (reference sequence). CDR3 length: 16 amino acids. This CDR3 reads CASSGTGTGMIYEQYF. The CDR3 nucleotides read TGTGCCAGCAGCGGAACCGGGACAGGGATGATTTACGAGCAGTACTTC.

As regards this clone: The junction differs from germline at one of its ends, possibly a read error. The chain carries TRBV2 and TRBJ2-4; 7 bases map to TRBD2. Per germline, CDR1 SNHLY and CDR2 FYNNEI. CDR3 length: 13 residues. CDR3 DNA sequence: TGTGCCAGCAGTGACCTAGCGGCGAACAGTCAGTACTTC. Translated: CASSDLAANSQYF. Variable domain in full (rest from reference TRBV2 and TRBJ2-4): EPEVTQTPSHQVTQMGQEVILRCVPISNHLYFYWYRQILGQKVEFLVSFYNNEISEKSEIFDDQFSVERPDGSNFTLKIRSTKLEDSAMYFCASSDLAANSQYFGAGTRLSVL.

The chain links TRBV30 to TRBJ2-2; no reliable D call. V gave up 1 base and J gave up 8 bases, with 8 bases separating them. The CDR3 is made up of 12 amino acids. Germline values: CDR1 GTSNPN, CDR2 SVGIG (reference sequence). CDR3 coding DNA: TGTGCCTGGAGTGACCCCGGTGGGGAGCTGTTTTTT. The encoded protein is CAWSDPGGELFF.

The chain carries TRBV7-9 and TRBJ2-7, with TRBD2 identical over 11 bases. Germline CDR1 reads SEHNR; CDR2 reads FQNEAQ (reference sequence). J lost 6 bases, V lost 5 bases, and 6 bases had no gene match. This CDR3 is built from 14 residues. CDR3 DNA sequence: TGTGCCAGCAGCCAATCTAGCGGGGGGACCGAGCAGTACTTC. This translates into CASSQSSGGTEQYF.

This chain joins TRBV9 and TRBJ1-1; 7 bases map to TRBD1. V shed 3 bases and J 8 bases; nucleotides not matched to a gene: 16. The CDR3 totals 16 residues. Germline CDR1 and CDR2: SGDLS and YYNGEE. CDR3 residues: CASSDHRDSTAFEAFF. CDR3 DNA: TGTGCCAGCAGCGACCACCGGGACAGTACCGCTTTCGAAGCTTTCTTT.

V gene TRBV13 combines with J gene TRBJ1-6; unclear D gene. The V end lost 4 bases, the J end lost 8 bases, and 18 bases lay between the germline ends. This CDR3 contains 16 residues. Germline-derived CDR1 and CDR2 are PRHDT and FYEKMQ (reference sequence). CDR3 sequence (DNA): TGTGCCAGCAGCTCCGCCCGCGGGCCTACGCATTCACCCCTCCACTTT. Translated: CASSSARGPTHSPLHF.

The genes are TRBV7-7 and TRBJ2-5; TRBD2 is a possible D gene (7 bases). Looked up from germline, CDR1 is SSHAT and CDR2 is FNYEAQ (reference sequence). The V end lost 1 base, the J end lost 5 bases, and 14 bases lay between the germline ends. The CDR3 length is 15 residues. CDR3 sequence: CASSLDGGGLETQYF. DNA of the CDR3: TGTGCCAGCAGCTTAGATGGCGGGGGCCTGGAGACCCAGTACTTC.

The chain recombines TRBV5-1 with TRBJ1-2; TRBD1 agrees at 7 bases. CDR3 size: 15 residues. CDR1 is SGHRS, CDR2 YFSETQ, per germline. The junction had 6 bases not matched to a gene; V was cut back by 4 bases and J by 0 bases. CDR3 sequence: CASSGGTAANYGYTF. The CDR3 region has the DNA TGCGCCAGCAGCGGAGGGACAGCAGCTAACTATGGCTACACCTTC.

This clone was recorded only once. This rearrangement joins TRBV7-6 to TRBJ2-1; 8 bases are shared with TRBD2. The germline V gene has CDR1 SGHVS and CDR2 FNYEAQ. The V and J ends lost 2 bases and 4 bases, in that order; junction bases with no gene match: 7. This CDR3 is built from 16 residues. In DNA, the CDR3 is TGTGCCAGCAGCTTATCGGGGTCTAGCGGGTACAATGAGCAGTTCTTC. It translates to CASSLSGSSGYNEQFF.

This sequence joins TRBV13 and TRBJ2-6; no definite D call. The CDR3 runs 18 residues. V dropped 6 bases and J dropped 5 bases, with 23 bases sitting between them. CDR1 and CDR2 from the germline V gene are PRHDT and FYEKMQ (reference sequence). The chain's CDR3 is CASRAFQLSTSRANVLTF. DNA of the CDR3: TGTGCCAGCAGGGCTTTTCAGCTGAGTACAAGTCGGGCCAACGTCCTGACTTTC.

This clone was picked up one time. The rearrangement uses TRBV19 and TRBJ1-2, with TRBD1 matching 10 bases. The V segment lost 3 bases and the J segment 6 bases; nucleotides outside the gene matches: 1. Germline V gene lookup returns CDR1 LNHDA and CDR2 SQIVND (reference sequence). The CDR3 has 13 residues. The CDR3 protein is CASSIGQGDGYTF. CDR3 sequence (DNA): TGTGCCAGTAGTATCGGACAGGGGGATGGCTACACCTTC.